Below are 21 T cell receptor beta chains sequenced from a single sample in a study of neurological immune-mediated disorders. TCRdb itself ran the 5' RACE reads through MiXCR, one entry per CDR3 protein. The data show some 68,000 distinct CDR3 sequences, roughly an eighth seen once. Noted time point: longitudinal time-point 1 (baseline). Sequenced material: PBMCs. The receptors were sampled from a female donor with HTLV-1-associated myelopathy (HAM/TSP).

There are a few counts of this clonotype. The chain employs TRBV27 and TRBJ2-3, with 7 bases identical to TRBD1. CDR1 is MNHEY, CDR2 SMNVEV, per germline (reference sequence). V shed 6 bases and J 3 bases; nucleotides not matched to a gene: 12. The CDR3 contains 16 residues. DNA of the CDR3: TGTGCCAGCAGCACTGACAGGGTCATAAGAACAGATACGCAGTATTTT. Amino acids: CASSTDRVIRTDTQYF.

This clonotype was observed many times. The V gene is TRBV11-2, the J gene TRBJ2-7; weak D call: TRBD1 (5 bases). CDR1 is SGHAT, CDR2 FQNNGV, per germline. This CDR3 contains 15 residues. Trimming left V 1 base short and J 2 bases short, with 12 bases between. CDR3 in amino acids: CASSLALDTPYEQYF. The DNA of the CDR3 is TGTGCCAGCAGCTTAGCTCTGGACACCCCCTACGAGCAGTACTTC. Looking up the rest from reference TRBV11-2 and TRBJ2-7 gives the full variable domain: EAGVAQSPRYKIIEKRQSVAFWCNPISGHATLYWYQQILGQGPKLLIQFQNNGVVDDSQLPKDRFSAERLKGVDSTLKIQPAKLEDSAVYLCASSLALDTPYEQYFGPGTRLTVT.

Remarks on this clonotype: At one end the junction does not follow the germline gene, possibly because of a read error. This rearrangement joins TRBV12-3 or TRBV12-4 to TRBJ2-7; maybe TRBD1 (6 bases). The CDR3 is 13 amino acids. CDR3 in amino acids: CVSSPDRLGEQYF. DNA of the CDR3: TGTGTCAGCAGCCCAGACAGGTTGGGTGAGCAGTACTTC.

This clonotype came up many times. The chain uses TRBV3-1 and TRBJ2-1, with 12 bases aligning to TRBD2. The germline V gene has CDR1 LGHDT and CDR2 YNNKEL (reference sequence). Losses at the gene ends were 0 bases for V and 12 bases for J; bases not matched to a gene: 6. The CDR3 runs to 15 residues. In DNA form, the CDR3 reads TGTGCCAGCAGCCAAGAACTAGCGGGGGGTAGGGCGCAGTTCTTC. This codes for CASSQELAGGRAQFF.

This clonotype was detected ten times or more. The gene calls are TRBV6-1 and TRBJ2-3; the D is unclear. V lost 4 bases and J lost 0, with 17 bases in between. Germline V gene lookup returns CDR1 MNHNS and CDR2 SASEGT. The CDR3 extends over 17 amino acids. The CDR3 nucleotides are TGTGCCAGCAGTGCCGTTGCCCAGGCCCTTAGCACAGATACGCAGTATTTT. This sequence encodes CASSAVAQALSTDTQYF.

The table lists this clonotype with many counts. This chain joins TRBV14 and TRBJ2-5; no clear D gene. Germline lookup yields CDR1 SGHDN and CDR2 FVKESK. The CDR3 loop spans 17 amino acids. V was shortened by 0 bases and J by 6 bases, with 20 bases between the two germline ends. As DNA, the CDR3 is TGTGCCAGCAGCCAAGAGGCATATAGCTGGGGAACCCAGACCCAGTACTTC. It translates to CASSQEAYSWGTQTQYF.

This clonotype showed up many times. This rearrangement joins TRBV24-1 to TRBJ2-1; 7 nucleotides agree with TRBD1. Germline V gives CDR1 KGHDR, CDR2 SFDVKD. The length of the CDR3 is 15 residues. The ends lost 3 bases at V and 9 bases at J; junction bases unmatched: 10. CDR3 DNA sequence: TGTGCCACCAGTGATCATGAAACAGGGGATCCTGAGCAGTTCTTC. It is translated as CATSDHETGDPEQFF.

Many counts were recorded for this clonotype. This chain joins TRBV12-3 or TRBV12-4 and TRBJ2-5; a possible D gene is TRBD2 (6 bases). The V end was cut by 1 base, the J end by 1 base, with 10 bases between. This CDR3 comprises 15 residues. The CDR3 DNA reads TGTGCCAGCAGTTTAGGCCCGGGACTCCAAGAGACCCAGTACTTC. Protein: CASSLGPGLQETQYF.

The V call is TRBV5-1, the J call TRBJ1-5; a weak D match, TRBD1 (5 bases). V was clipped by 9 bases and J by 0 bases, with 31 bases between them. Germline V CDR1 and CDR2: SGHRS, YFSETQ. This CDR3 spans 20 amino acids. CDR3 sequence reads: CATTQTTCLRGTDSNQPQHF. CDR3 nucleotide sequence: TGCGCCACCACCCAAACCACATGTCTTCGGGGGACGGATAGCAATCAGCCCCAGCATTTT.

This clonotype was recorded many times. The chain carries TRBV4-1 and TRBJ1-5, with D perhaps matching TRBD1 (6 bases). The V end was cut by 1 base, the J end by 5 bases, with 12 bases between. Germline CDR1 is MGHRA and CDR2 is YSYEKL. CDR3 length: 15 amino acids. The CDR3 loop reads CASSQGWGRYQPQHF. CDR3 DNA: TGCGCCAGCAGCCAAGGTTGGGGGCGTTATCAGCCCCAGCATTTT.

The genes are TRBV7-9 and TRBJ2-3; the D gene is possibly TRBD1 (5 bases). Trimming took 5 bases from V and 0 from J, leaving 9 bases between them. The CDR3 loop spans 14 amino acids. Germline values: CDR1 SEHNR, CDR2 FQNEAQ (reference sequence). In DNA, the CDR3 is TGTGCCAGCAGCGGGGCCCCTAGCACAGATACGCAGTATTTT. It specifies CASSGAPSTDTQYF.

This clonotype was picked up many times. V is TRBV3-1 and J is TRBJ1-6, with D perhaps TRBD1 (5 bases). There are 17 residues in the CDR3. Trimming shortened V by 6 bases and J by 7 bases, and 22 bases separated the two germline ends. Germline loops: CDR1 LGHDT, CDR2 YNNKEL (reference sequence). CDR3 region: CASSHAKSTDKNSPLHF. The CDR3 DNA reads as TGTGCCAGCAGTCACGCAAAATCGACAGATAAAAATTCACCCCTCCACTTT.

This clonotype has ten or more counts. The chain employs TRBV4-2 and TRBJ2-7; D remains unclear. V was cut by 0 bases and J by 1 base, with 4 bases left in between. The CDR3 length is 13 residues. Germline V gene data show CDR1 as LGHNA and CDR2 as YNFKEQ. The CDR3 loop is CASSQEGSYEQYF. CDR3 nucleotides: TGTGCCAGCAGCCAAGAAGGATCCTACGAGCAGTACTTC.

About this clonotype itself: This may arise from a read error, as a much more abundant clone is one base away. The V call is TRBV6-1, the J call TRBJ1-1; D gene uncertain. Germline CDR1 reads MNHNS; CDR2 reads SASEGT. The CDR3 covers 15 residues. Trimming left V 0 bases short and J 5 bases short, with 13 bases between. This CDR3 is CASSEATLGSTEAFF. CDR3 in DNA: TGTGCCAGCAGTGAAGCGACCCTAGGGAGTACTGAAGCTTTCTTT.

This clonotype was observed a handful of times. The genes are TRBV5-1 and TRBJ2-1; 10 bases match TRBD1. CDR3 length: 15 amino acids. J gave up 7 bases and V 6 bases, and 10 bases lay outside the gene matches. Germline CDR1 is SGHRS and CDR2 is YFSETQ. This CDR3 is CASTDRGHRSNEQFF. The DNA of the CDR3 is TGCGCCAGCACCGACAGGGGGCATAGGTCGAATGAGCAGTTCTTC.

Ten or more counts support this clonotype. The genes are TRBV7-2 and TRBJ2-2; D remains ambiguous. CDR1 is SGHTA and CDR2 is FQGNSA in the germline V gene. This CDR3 is built from 16 residues. The V end was cut by 5 bases, the J end by 4 bases, with 17 bases between. The CDR3 sequence is CASSPPFPRSTGELFF. The CDR3 DNA reads TGTGCCAGCAGCCCTCCTTTCCCCCGAAGCACCGGGGAGCTGTTTTTT.

The chain combines TRBV5-1 with TRBJ1-6; maybe TRBD1 (6 bases). From germline, CDR1 is SGHRS and CDR2 YFSETQ. The CDR3 consists of 14 residues. V lost 1 base and J 8 bases, leaving 10 bases between the germline ends. The CDR3 loop is CASSLTGAHSPLHF. For the CDR3, the DNA is TGCGCCAGCAGCTTGACGGGGGCGCATTCACCCCTCCACTTT.

This clonotype was recorded many times. J is TRBJ1-1 and V is TRBV2; D is unclear. This CDR3 has 13 residues. Trimming pared 6 bases from V and 0 bases from J, leaving 8 bases between. Germline lookup yields CDR1 SNHLY and CDR2 FYNNEI. DNA of the CDR3: TGTGCCAGCAGGCAGGACTTGAACACTGAAGCTTTCTTT. Protein: CASRQDLNTEAFF.

This clonotype was seen many times. The chain employs TRBV10-3 and TRBJ2-2; D ambiguous. Between the trimmed V and J ends, which lost 2 bases and 1 base, there was a span of 5 bases. Germline V lookup: CDR1 ENHRY, CDR2 SYGVKD. The length of the CDR3 is 14 residues. The CDR3 sequence is CAISEGGNTGELFF. The DNA for the CDR3 is TGTGCCATCAGTGAGGGCGGGAACACCGGGGAGCTGTTTTTT.

The chain uses TRBV6-6 and TRBJ2-7; TRBD1 aligns across 10 bases. CDR3 length: 16 residues. The V gene's germline CDR1 is MNHNY and CDR2 SVGAGI (reference sequence). The trim removed 5 bases at V and 2 bases at J, leaving 9 bases unmatched. This CDR3 is CASSQGRQGAAYEQYF. CDR3 nucleotides: TGTGCCAGCAGTCAGGGGAGACAGGGGGCCGCCTACGAGCAGTACTTC.

There are many counts of this clonotype. The chain combines TRBV6-2 or TRBV6-3 with TRBJ1-6, with D hard to call. V dropped 2 bases and J dropped 14 bases, with 10 bases sitting between them. Germline V gene data show CDR1 as MNHEY and CDR2 as SVGEGT. The CDR3 extends over 12 amino acids. This CDR3 reads CASSYGSPTLHF. CDR3 bases: TGTGCCAGCAGTTACGGGAGTCCCACCCTCCACTTT.